These 22 T cell receptor beta chains were all obtained from the same sample, sequenced in a study of cytomegalovirus exposure and HLA in healthy donors. Libraries were prepared by immunoSEQ multiplex PCR; TCRdb keeps only in-frame clonotypes and omits some of them. The sample holds 150,000 to 200,000 clones, nearly 90% seen once. Sample: PBMCs. These receptors were obtained from a man aged 18 to 29 in good health and CMV-seropositive.

With regard to this clone: Other DNA variants within this sample encode the same CDR3. The chain joins TRBV9 to TRBJ2-7; 10 nucleotides agree with TRBD2. V gave up 0 bases and J gave up 1 base; unmatched junction bases: 1. This CDR3 is built from 15 residues. The germline CDR1 and CDR2 sequences are SGDLS and YYNGEE. This CDR3 reads CASSVGTSGSYEQYF. In DNA form, the CDR3 reads TGTGCCAGCAGCGTAGGGACTAGCGGTTCCTACGAGCAGTACTTC. Using reference TRBV9 and TRBJ2-7 for the parts outside the CDR3, the full variable domain is DSGVTQTPKHLITATGQRVTLRCSPRSGDLSVYWYQQSLDQGLQFLIQYYNGEERAKGNILERFSAQQFPDLHSELNLSSLELGDSALYFCASSVGTSGSYEQYFGPGTRLTVT.

The chain links TRBV4-1 to TRBJ1-5; TRBD1 agrees at 9 bases. CDR3 length equals 16 residues. With 0 bases clipped from V and 2 bases from J, the junction kept 2 bases outside the gene matches. Germline CDR1 reads MGHRA; CDR2 reads YSYEKL. This CDR3 is CASSQDWDRGNQPQHF. DNA of the CDR3: TGCGCCAGCAGCCAAGACTGGGACAGGGGCAATCAGCCCCAGCATTTT.

On this clone: One junction end does not reproduce the germline sequence, and a read error may be involved. The chain joins TRBV11-3 to TRBJ1-1; the D is unclear. Per the germline V gene, CDR1 is SGHNT and CDR2 is YENEEA. The CDR3 spans 11 residues. The chain's CDR3 is CASSLNSEAFF. The CDR3 DNA follows: TGTGCCAGCAGCTTGAACTCTGAAGCTTTCTTT.

The rearrangement joins TRBV25-1 to TRBJ2-1, with TRBD2 identical over 13 bases. The CDR3 runs 14 residues. CDR1 is MGHDK and CDR2 is SYGVNS in the germline V gene. Trimming at V came to 4 bases and at J to 9 bases, leaving 3 bases not matched to a gene. The CDR3 is CASSGGLAGSEQFF. CDR3 DNA: TGTGCCAGCAGTGGGGGACTAGCGGGAAGTGAGCAGTTCTTC.

This clone appeared a single time. The chain couples TRBV18 to TRBJ2-7, with a possible D match to TRBD2 (5 bases). Looked up from germline, CDR1 is KGHSH and CDR2 is LQKENI. V lost 1 base, J lost 5 bases, and 15 bases lay in between. This CDR3 contains 15 residues. In DNA form, the CDR3 reads TGTGCCAGCTCACCACGGCCCAGCCTAGCTGACGAGCAGTACTTC. As protein: CASSPRPSLADEQYF.

The V and J genes are TRBV7-2 and TRBJ2-5; TRBD1 matches 8 bases. Germline CDR1 SGHTA, CDR2 FQGNSA. This CDR3 is built from 15 residues. J lost 4 bases, V lost 3 bases, and 7 bases had no gene match. This chain's CDR3 is CASSFLTGVAETQYF. The CDR3 coding sequence is TGTGCCAGCAGCTTCCTGACAGGGGTGGCAGAGACCCAGTACTTC.

CDR3: CASSIERTDVLSGANVLTF. In DNA, the CDR3 is TGTGCCAGTAGTATAGAGCGGACAGATGTCCTCTCTGGGGCCAACGTCCTGACTTTC. The chain carries TRBV19 and TRBJ2-6; TRBD1 is a possible D gene (6 bases). Germline CDR1 and CDR2: LNHDA and SQIVND (reference sequence). The CDR3 has 19 amino acids. The V end was cut by 0 bases, the J end by 0 bases, with 15 bases between.

V is TRBV7-9 and J is TRBJ2-5; 12 positions match TRBD2. The CDR3 loop spans 15 amino acids. V gave up 7 bases and J gave up 1 base; unmatched junction bases: 4. Germline lookup yields CDR1 SEHNR and CDR2 FQNEAQ (reference sequence). The CDR3 reads CASNSGLAGQETQYF. In DNA form, the CDR3 reads TGTGCCAGCAACTCGGGACTAGCGGGCCAAGAGACCCAGTACTTC.

The chain couples TRBV11-1 to TRBJ2-2; D might be TRBD1 (6 bases). Germline CDR1 reads SGHAT; CDR2 reads FQDESV (reference sequence). The CDR3 contains 13 residues. V was trimmed by 5 bases and J by 5 bases, leaving 9 bases between them. CDR3 residues: CASSLRGTGELFF. CDR3 nucleotide sequence: TGTGCCAGCAGCCTCAGGGGAACCGGGGAGCTGTTTTTT. The full variable domain, in which reference TRBV11-1 and TRBJ2-2 provide the parts outside the CDR3, is EAEVAQSPRYKITEKSQAVAFWCDPISGHATLYWYRQILGQGPELLVQFQDESVVDDSQLPKDRFSAERLKGVDSTLKIQPAELGDSAMYLCASSLRGTGELFFGEGSRLTVL.

CDR3 residues: CASSLATGTGQGLEQFF. The DNA of the CDR3 is TGCGCCAGCAGCTTGGCCACGGGGACAGGGCAGGGGCTTGAGCAGTTCTTC. J is TRBJ2-1 and V is TRBV5-1; 9 bases align to TRBD1. Germline CDR1 and CDR2: SGHRS and YFSETQ. This CDR3 has 17 amino acids. The trim removed 0 bases at V and 9 bases at J, leaving 13 bases unmatched.

The chain is built from TRBV2 and TRBJ2-1; TRBD2 agrees at 14 bases. V was clipped by 10 bases and J by 0 bases; unmatched bases: 2. This CDR3 is built from 15 residues. Germline CDR1 is SNHLY and CDR2 is FYNNEI. For the CDR3, the DNA is TGTGCCACGACTAGCGGGAGGGTCTCCTACAATGAGCAGTTCTTC. Translation: CATTSGRVSYNEQFF.

The gene calls are TRBV30 and TRBJ2-5; D possibly corresponds to TRBD1 (6 bases). CDR3 length: 14 amino acids. Trimming cost V 0 bases and J 1 base, with 9 bases left between them. In germline, CDR1 is GTSNPN, CDR2 SVGIG (reference sequence). CDR3 in DNA: TGTGCCTGGAGTGTAGAAGGGGGCCAAGAGACCCAGTACTTC. Its protein product is CAWSVEGGQETQYF.

The chain uses TRBV29-1 and TRBJ1-2; 7 bases align to TRBD1. Germline CDR1 and CDR2: SQVTM and ANQGSEA. The CDR3 length is 9 residues. V trimming: 2 bases; J trimming: 13 bases; junction bases outside the gene matches: 1. CDR3 nucleotides: TGCAGCGTTGAACAGGGGGTCACCTTC. Translating it yields CSVEQGVTF.

CDR3 DNA sequence: TGTGCCAGTAGTATCGGGACAGGGAGTTTGCTATTCGGCTACACCTTC. Protein product: CASSIGTGSLLFGYTF. The chain combines TRBV19 with TRBJ1-2; 9 bases match TRBD1. V shed 3 bases, J shed 8 bases, and the junction held 13 bases outside the gene matches. CDR1 is LNHDA, CDR2 SQIVND, per germline (reference sequence). CDR3 length: 16 amino acids.

The CDR3 DNA reads TGTGCCAGCAGGCTTAGCGCCGCGAACACCGGGGAGCTGTTTTTT. Translating gives CASRLSAANTGELFF. This chain links TRBV28 with TRBJ2-2, with a weak D call TRBD2 (5 bases). Trimming shortened V by 6 bases and J by 0 bases, and 11 bases separated the two germline ends. The CDR3 extends over 15 amino acids. Looked up from germline, CDR1 is MDHEN and CDR2 is SYDVKM. The full variable domain, its missing parts supplied by reference TRBV28 and TRBJ2-2, is DVKVTQSSRYLVKRTGEKVFLECVQDMDHENMFWYRQDPGLGLRLIYFSYDVKMKEKGDIPEGYSVSREKKERFSLILESASTNQTSMYLCASRLSAANTGELFFGEGSRLTVL.

This rearrangement joins TRBV6-1 to TRBJ2-1; D is uncertain. Trimming cost V 3 bases and J 7 bases, with 19 bases left between them. The CDR3 covers 16 residues. Germline CDR1 is MNHNS and CDR2 is SASEGT. The CDR3 sequence is CASSDYNYYQRNEQFF. The CDR3 DNA is TGTGCCAGCAGTGACTACAACTATTATCAACGGAATGAGCAGTTCTTC.

The J gene is TRBJ1-2, the V gene TRBV9, with TRBD1 matching 9 bases. Unmatched junction bases numbered 3, after V lost 0 bases and J lost 3 bases. The V gene's germline CDR1 is SGDLS and CDR2 YYNGEE. This CDR3 region has 15 residues. The CDR3 spells CASSVATGGDYGYTF. CDR3 nucleotides: TGTGCCAGCAGCGTAGCTACAGGGGGCGACTATGGCTACACCTTC.

The chain has TRBV28 and TRBJ2-5, with D perhaps TRBD2 (6 bases). This CDR3 is 15 amino acids long. Germline lookup yields CDR1 MDHEN and CDR2 SYDVKM. V was trimmed by 4 bases and J by 5 bases, leaving 17 bases between them. CDR3 coding DNA: TGTGCCAGCAGTTCCCCCCTACTAGCAGTGGAGACCCAGTACTTC. It translates to CASSSPLLAVETQYF.

This chain joins TRBV10-3 and TRBJ2-7, with D uncertain. This CDR3 region has 13 residues. From germline, CDR1 is ENHRY and CDR2 SYGVKD. V shed 0 bases and J shed 2 bases, with 5 bases lying between them. The CDR3 bases are TGTGCCATCAGTGAGTCCCGGGCCTACGAGCAGTACTTC. Protein: CAISESRAYEQYF.

This chain joins TRBV7-8 and TRBJ1-2, with D unclear. From germline, CDR1 is SGHVS and CDR2 FQNEAQ. Trimming took 5 bases from V and 0 from J, leaving 13 bases between them. The CDR3 sequence is 15 residues long. In DNA, the CDR3 is TGTGCCAGCAGCAAGAGCCGGGATTCTAACTATGGCTACACCTTC. Its translation: CASSKSRDSNYGYTF. Complete variable domain (other parts from reference TRBV7-8 and TRBJ1-2): GAGVSQSPRYKVAKRGQDVALRCDPISGHVSLFWYQQALGQGPEFLTYFQNEAQLDKSGLPSDRFFAERPEGSVSTLKIQRTQQEDSAVYLCASSKSRDSNYGYTFGSGTRLTVV.

The chain is built from TRBV9 and TRBJ2-3, with D possibly being TRBD2 (5 bases). V lost 0 bases, J lost 0 bases, and 29 bases lay in between. Germline-derived CDR1 and CDR2 are SGDLS and YYNGEE. CDR3 size: 22 residues. CDR3 sequence reads: CASSVATKRPGSRADSTDTQYF. The CDR3 coding sequence is TGTGCCAGCAGCGTAGCTACGAAACGACCGGGATCCCGGGCGGATAGCACAGATACGCAGTATTTT. Together with reference TRBV9 and TRBJ2-3, the CDR3 gives the full variable domain: DSGVTQTPKHLITATGQRVTLRCSPRSGDLSVYWYQQSLDQGLQFLIQYYNGEERAKGNILERFSAQQFPDLHSELNLSSLELGDSALYFCASSVATKRPGSRADSTDTQYFGPGTRLTVL.

V usage is TRBV5-4 and J usage is TRBJ1-1; D unclear. The germline V gene has CDR1 SGHNT and CDR2 YYREEE (reference sequence). The V end lost 0 bases, the J end lost 0 bases, and 9 bases lay between the germline ends. The CDR3 consists of 15 residues. CDR3 in DNA: TGTGCCAGCAGCTTGGAGTGGCAGGTGAACACTGAAGCTTTCTTT. Its translation: CASSLEWQVNTEAFF.